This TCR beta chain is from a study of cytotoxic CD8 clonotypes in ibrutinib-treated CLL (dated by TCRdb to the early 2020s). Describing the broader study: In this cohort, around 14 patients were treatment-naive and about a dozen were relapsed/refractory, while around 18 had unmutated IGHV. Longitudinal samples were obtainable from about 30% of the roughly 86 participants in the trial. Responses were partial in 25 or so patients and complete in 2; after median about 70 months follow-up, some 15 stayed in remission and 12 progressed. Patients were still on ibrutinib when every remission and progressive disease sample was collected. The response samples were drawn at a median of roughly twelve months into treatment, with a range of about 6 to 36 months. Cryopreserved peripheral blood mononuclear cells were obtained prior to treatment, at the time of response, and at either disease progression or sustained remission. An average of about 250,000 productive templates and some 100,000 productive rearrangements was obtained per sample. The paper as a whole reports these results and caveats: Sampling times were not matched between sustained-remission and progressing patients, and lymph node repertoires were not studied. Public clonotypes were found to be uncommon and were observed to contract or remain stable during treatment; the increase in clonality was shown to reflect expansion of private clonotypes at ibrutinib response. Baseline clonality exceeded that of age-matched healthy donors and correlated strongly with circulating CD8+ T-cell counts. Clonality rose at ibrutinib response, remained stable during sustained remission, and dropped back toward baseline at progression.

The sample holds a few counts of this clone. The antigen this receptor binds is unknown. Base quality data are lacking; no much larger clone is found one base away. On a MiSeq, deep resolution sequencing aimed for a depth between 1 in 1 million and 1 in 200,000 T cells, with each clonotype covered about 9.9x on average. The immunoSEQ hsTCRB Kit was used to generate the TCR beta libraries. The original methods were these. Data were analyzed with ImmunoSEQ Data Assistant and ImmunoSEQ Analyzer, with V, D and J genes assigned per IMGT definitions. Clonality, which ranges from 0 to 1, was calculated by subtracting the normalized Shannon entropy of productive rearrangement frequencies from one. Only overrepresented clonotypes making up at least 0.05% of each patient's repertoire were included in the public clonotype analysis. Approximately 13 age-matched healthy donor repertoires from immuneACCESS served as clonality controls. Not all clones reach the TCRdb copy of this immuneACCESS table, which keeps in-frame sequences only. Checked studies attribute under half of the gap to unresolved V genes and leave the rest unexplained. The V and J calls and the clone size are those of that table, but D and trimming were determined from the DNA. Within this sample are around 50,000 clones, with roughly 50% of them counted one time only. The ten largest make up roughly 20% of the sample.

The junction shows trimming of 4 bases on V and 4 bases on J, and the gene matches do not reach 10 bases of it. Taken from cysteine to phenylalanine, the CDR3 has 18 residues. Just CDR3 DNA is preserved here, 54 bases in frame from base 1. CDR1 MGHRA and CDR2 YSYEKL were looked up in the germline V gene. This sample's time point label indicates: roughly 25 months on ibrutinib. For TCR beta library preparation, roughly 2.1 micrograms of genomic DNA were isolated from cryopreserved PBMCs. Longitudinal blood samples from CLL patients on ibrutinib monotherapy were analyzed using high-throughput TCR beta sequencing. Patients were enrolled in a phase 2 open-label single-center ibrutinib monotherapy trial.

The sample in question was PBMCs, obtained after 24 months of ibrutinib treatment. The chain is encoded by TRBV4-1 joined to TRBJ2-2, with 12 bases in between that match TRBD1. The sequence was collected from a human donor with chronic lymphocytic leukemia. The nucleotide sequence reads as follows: TGCGCCAGCAGCCTAACTCCGGGACAGGGGGCCGCCACCGGGGAGCTGTTTTTT. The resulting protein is CASSLTPGQGAATGELFF.